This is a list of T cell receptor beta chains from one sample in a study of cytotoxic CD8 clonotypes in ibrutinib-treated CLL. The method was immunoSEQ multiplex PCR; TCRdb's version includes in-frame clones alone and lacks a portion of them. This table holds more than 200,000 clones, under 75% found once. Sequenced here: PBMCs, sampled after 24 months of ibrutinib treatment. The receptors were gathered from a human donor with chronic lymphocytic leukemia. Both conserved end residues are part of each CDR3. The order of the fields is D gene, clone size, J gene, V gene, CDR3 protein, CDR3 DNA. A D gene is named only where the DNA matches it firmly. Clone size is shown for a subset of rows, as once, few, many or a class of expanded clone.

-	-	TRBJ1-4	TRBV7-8	CASSLAPTATATNEKLFF	TGTGCCAGCAGCTTGGCTCCAACAGCAACCGCAACTAATGAAAAACTGTTTTTT
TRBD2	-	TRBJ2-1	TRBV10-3	CAISDLISGRSYNEQFF	TGTGCCATCAGTGACCTGATTAGCGGGAGAAGCTACAATGAGCAGTTCTTC
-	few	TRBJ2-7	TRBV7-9	CASDSIGLPGDF	TGTGCCAGCGATTCTATCGGGCTCCCCGGCGACTTC
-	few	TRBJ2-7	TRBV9	CASSVAGQVGEQYF	TGTGCCAGCAGCGTAGCAGGGCAGGTAGGCGAGCAGTACTTC
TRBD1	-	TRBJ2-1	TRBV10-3	CAISEGQGAGSSYNEQFF	TGTGCCATCAGTGAGGGACAGGGCGCGGGAAGCTCCTACAATGAGCAGTTCTTC
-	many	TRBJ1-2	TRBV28	CATNPGLRASTF	TGTGCCACCAATCCGGGACTCAGGGCCTCCACCTTC
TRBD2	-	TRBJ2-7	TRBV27	CASSLVAGGPGANEQYF	TGTGCCAGCAGTTTGGTAGCGGGAGGGCCGGGTGCTAACGAGCAGTACTTC
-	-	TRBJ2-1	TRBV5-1	CASSLQGTEQFF	TGCGCCAGCAGCCTACAGGGCACTGAGCAGTTCTTC
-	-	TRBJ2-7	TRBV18	CASSPSQGTLYEQYF	TGTGCCAGCTCACCATCTCAGGGGACACTCTACGAGCAGTACTTC
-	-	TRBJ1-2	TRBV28	CASSPRSMGYTF	TGTGCCAGCAGTCCGAGGTCGATGGGCTACACCTTC
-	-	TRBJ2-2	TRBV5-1	CASSLGFVNTGELFF	TGCGCCAGCAGCTTGGGTTTTGTGAACACCGGGGAGCTGTTTTTT
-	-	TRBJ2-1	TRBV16	CASSQSLGFGEQFF	TGTGCCAGCAGCCAATCGCTGGGGTTCGGTGAGCAGTTCTTC
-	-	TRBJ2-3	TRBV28	CASSAGSVADTQYF	TGTGCCAGCAGCGCCGGGTCCGTGGCAGATACGCAGTATTTT
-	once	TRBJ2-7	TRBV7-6	CASSTGHFSYEQYF	TGTGCCAGCAGCACGGGACATTTTTCCTACGAGCAGTACTTC
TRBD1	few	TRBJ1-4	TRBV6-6	CASKSTGEAEKLFF	TGTGCCAGTAAATCCACAGGGGAAGCTGAAAAACTGTTTTTT
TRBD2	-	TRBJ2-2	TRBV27	CASTQTRAGGPTGELFF	TGTGCCAGCACTCAAACCCGGGCGGGAGGACCCACCGGGGAGCTGTTTTTT
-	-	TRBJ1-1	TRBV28	CASSPRTGLSTEAFF	TGTGCCAGCAGTCCGAGGACGGGATTGAGCACTGAAGCTTTCTTT
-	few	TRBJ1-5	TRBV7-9	CASSDGGGHQPQHF	TGTGCCAGCAGCGACGGGGGCGGACATCAGCCCCAGCATTTT
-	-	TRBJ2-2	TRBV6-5	CASSAGKNTGELFF	TGTGCCAGCAGTGCGGGAAAGAACACCGGGGAGCTGTTTTTT
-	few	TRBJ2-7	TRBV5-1	CASRFVGAYEQYF	TGCGCCAGCAGATTTGTGGGCGCCTACGAGCAGTACTTC
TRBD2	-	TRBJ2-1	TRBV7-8	CASSPQAGSYNEQFF	TGTGCCAGCAGCCCCCAAGCGGGAAGTTACAATGAGCAGTTCTTC
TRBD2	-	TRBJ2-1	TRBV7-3	CASRRTASGSNEQFF	TGTGCCAGCCGGCGGACGGCTAGCGGGAGCAATGAGCAGTTCTTC
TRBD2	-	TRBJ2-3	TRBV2	CAGHTGAGTDTQYF	TGTGCCGGACACACAGGAGCGGGGACAGATACGCAGTATTTT
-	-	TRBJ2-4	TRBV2	CASRGDGSKNIQYF	TGTGCCAGCAGGGGGGACGGATCCAAAAACATTCAGTACTTC
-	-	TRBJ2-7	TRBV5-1	CASSSSSALRYEQYF	TGCGCCAGCAGTTCCTCTAGCGCCCTAAGGTACGAGCAGTACTTC
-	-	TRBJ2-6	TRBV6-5	CASSTLGANVLTF	TGTGCCAGCAGCACCCTCGGGGCCAACGTCCTGACTTTC
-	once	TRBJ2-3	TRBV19	CASSPIISDTQYF	TGTGCCAGTAGTCCTATAATCTCAGATACGCAGTATTTT
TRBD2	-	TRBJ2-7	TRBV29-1	CSVEGLLSYEQYF	TGCAGCGTTGAGGGACTACTCTCCTACGAGCAGTACTTC
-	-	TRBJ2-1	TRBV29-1	CSAPSGDSYNEQFF	TGCAGCGCCCCAAGCGGAGACTCCTACAATGAGCAGTTCTTC
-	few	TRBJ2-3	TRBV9	CASSVGGHSTDTQYF	TGTGCCAGCAGCGTAGGAGGGCACAGCACAGATACGCAGTATTTT
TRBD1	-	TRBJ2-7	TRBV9	CASSVGTGVTYEQYF	TGTGCCAGCAGCGTAGGGACAGGGGTCACCTACGAGCAGTACTTC
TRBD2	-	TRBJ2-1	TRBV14	CASSQIGTTYNEQFF	TGTGCCAGCAGCCAAATAGGGACTACCTACAATGAGCAGTTCTTC
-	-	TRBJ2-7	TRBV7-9	CASSNSQAYEQYF	TGTGCCAGCTCCAACAGCCAGGCCTACGAGCAGTACTTC
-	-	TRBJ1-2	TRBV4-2	CASSQDNGQGHGYTF	TGTGCCAGCAGCCAAGATAACGGGCAGGGCCATGGCTACACCTTC
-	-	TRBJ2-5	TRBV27	CASRITYQETQYF	TGTGCCAGCAGAATCACGTACCAAGAGACCCAGTACTTC
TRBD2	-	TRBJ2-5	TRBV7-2	CASSSRGGTSGIRETQYF	TGTGCCAGCAGCTCCCGGGGGGGGACTAGCGGGATAAGGGAGACCCAGTACTTC
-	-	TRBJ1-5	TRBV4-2	CASSQAAINMGNQPQHF	TGTGCCAGCAGCCAAGCTGCGATAAATATGGGCAATCAGCCCCAGCATTTT
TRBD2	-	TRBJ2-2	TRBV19	CASSTGWGLHANTGELFF	TGTGCCAGTAGTACAGGATGGGGACTACACGCGAACACCGGGGAGCTGTTTTTT
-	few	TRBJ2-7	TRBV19	CASSIALAGTYEQYF	TGTGCCAGTAGTATAGCACTAGCTGGGACCTACGAGCAGTACTTC